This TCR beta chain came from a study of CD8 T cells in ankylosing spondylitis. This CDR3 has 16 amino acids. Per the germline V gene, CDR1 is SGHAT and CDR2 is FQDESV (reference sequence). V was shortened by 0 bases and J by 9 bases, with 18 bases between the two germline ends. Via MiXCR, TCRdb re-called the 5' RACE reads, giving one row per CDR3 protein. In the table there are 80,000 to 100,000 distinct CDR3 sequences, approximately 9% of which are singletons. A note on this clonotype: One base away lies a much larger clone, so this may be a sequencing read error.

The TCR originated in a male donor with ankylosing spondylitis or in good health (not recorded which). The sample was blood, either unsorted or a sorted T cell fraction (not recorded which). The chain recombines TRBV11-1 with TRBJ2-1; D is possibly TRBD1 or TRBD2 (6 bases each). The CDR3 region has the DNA TGTGCCAGCAGCTTAGCGAGGGGGGCAGGGGACCGTGAGCAGTTCTTC. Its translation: CASSLARGAGDREQFF. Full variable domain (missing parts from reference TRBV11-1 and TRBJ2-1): EAEVAQSPRYKITEKSQAVAFWCDPISGHATLYWYRQILGQGPELLVQFQDESVVDDSQLPKDRFSAERLKGVDSTLKIQPAELGDSAMYLCASSLARGAGDREQFFGPGTRLTVL.